The 9 T cell receptor beta chains listed next were all sequenced from one sample in a study of shared clonotypes between healthy human individuals (dated by TCRdb to about 2020). Library prep was done by the immunoSEQ multiplex PCR assay. TCRdb took this table from immuneACCESS and kept in-frame rearrangements with V and J called. Such tables lack part of the clones; where checked against another copy, unresolved V genes explain under half of the gap, and the rest is unexplained. Recorded for this sample are roughly 850,000 clones; roughly 96% of them occurred a single time. The ten largest account for under 0.25% of the sample. CD8 naive samples consisted of CD45RO-negative cells that were positively selected for CCR7, yielding a CD45RA+CCR7+ population without TemRA cells. Source material: naive CD8+ T cells sorted from blood. Taken with the paper, the label for cell subset or site translates to: CD45RA+CCR7+. The receptors were sampled from a man aged 25 to 45 in good health.

V and J are TRBV10-3 and TRBJ2-7; D is unresolved. The V end was cut by 4 bases, the J end by 2 bases, with 9 bases between. Germline V gene sequence: CDR1 ENHRY, CDR2 SYGVKD. This CDR3 spans 13 amino acids. Written as DNA, the CDR3 is TGTGCCATCAGTGGTGAGTCCGCCTACGAGCAGTACTTC. This sequence encodes CAISGESAYEQYF.

J is TRBJ2-1 and V is TRBV10-3; 10 nucleotides agree with TRBD2. Germline V gene data show CDR1 as ENHRY and CDR2 as SYGVKD. This CDR3 region has 14 residues. V was clipped by 4 bases and J by 7 bases; unmatched bases: 4. CDR3 residues: CAISAGTSVNEQFF. In DNA form, the CDR3 reads TGTGCCATCAGTGCGGGGACTAGCGTAAATGAGCAGTTCTTC.

The sample holds many counts of this clone. The genes are TRBV10-3 and TRBJ2-7; 9 positions match TRBD2. CDR3 size: 16 residues. The germline V gene has CDR1 ENHRY and CDR2 SYGVKD. V was pared by 6 bases and J by 4 bases, with 13 bases of the junction left unmatched. CDR3 region: CAISPQGREGLYEQYF. The CDR3 DNA reads as TGTGCCATCAGCCCTCAAGGGCGGGAGGGCCTATACGAGCAGTACTTC.

The rearrangement joins TRBV28 to TRBJ2-2; D remains unclear. Germline loops: CDR1 MDHEN, CDR2 SYDVKM. Trimming pared 6 bases from V and 0 bases from J, leaving 17 bases between. The CDR3 has 17 amino acids. The CDR3 region is CASSTARRRSNTGELFF. The CDR3 region has the DNA TGTGCCAGCAGCACCGCCCGCCGACGGTCGAACACCGGGGAGCTGTTTTTT.

This chain joins TRBV27 and TRBJ2-1; D possibly corresponds to TRBD2 (6 bases). Trimming took off 6 bases at V and 4 bases at J, with 13 bases between the two ends. From germline, CDR1 is MNHEY and CDR2 SMNVEV (reference sequence). The CDR3 spans 14 residues. The CDR3 coding sequence is TGTGCCAGCAGCCATGATCTAGCGTACAATGAGCAGTTCTTC. Translated: CASSHDLAYNEQFF.

The V gene is TRBV28, the J gene TRBJ2-7, with a possible D match to TRBD2 (6 bases). The CDR3 consists of 15 residues. Trimming took off 6 bases at V and 4 bases at J, with 19 bases between the two ends. In germline, CDR1 is MDHEN, CDR2 SYDVKM. DNA of the CDR3: TGTGCCAGCAGCCTTCCTAGGAGGGGAGAATACGAGCAGTACTTC. Protein: CASSLPRRGEYEQYF. The whole variable domain, filled in from reference TRBV28 and TRBJ2-7, reads DVKVTQSSRYLVKRTGEKVFLECVQDMDHENMFWYRQDPGLGLRLIYFSYDVKMKEKGDIPEGYSVSREKKERFSLILESASTNQTSMYLCASSLPRRGEYEQYFGPGTRLTVT.

In this sample, this clone turned up once. V and J are TRBV7-9 and TRBJ2-2; 7 bases are shared with TRBD1. Germline values: CDR1 SEHNR, CDR2 FQNEAQ (reference sequence). Trimming cost V 4 bases and J 6 bases; bases outside gene matches: 5. The CDR3 is 14 residues long. The CDR3 sequence is CASSSTQGAGELFF. CDR3 sequence (DNA): TGTGCCAGCAGCTCCACCCAGGGGGCCGGGGAGCTGTTTTTT.

Turning to this clone: This specimen includes other DNA sequences encoding the same CDR3. V is TRBV7-9 and J is TRBJ2-1; unclear D gene. V was pared by 0 bases and J by 0 bases, with 6 bases between. Germline-derived CDR1 and CDR2 are SEHNR and FQNEAQ (reference sequence). The CDR3 spans 15 residues. The CDR3 sequence is CASSLAESSYNEQFF. CDR3 sequence (DNA): TGTGCCAGCAGCTTAGCTGAGAGCTCCTACAATGAGCAGTTCTTC.

J is TRBJ2-7 and V is TRBV18, with a possible D match to TRBD2 (6 bases). From germline, CDR1 is KGHSH and CDR2 LQKENI. This CDR3 comprises 15 residues. V was cut by 2 bases and J by 3 bases, with 14 bases left in between. The CDR3 nucleotides read TGTGCCAGCTCACCAGGGGGGTTGATCGACTACGAGCAGTACTTC. It is translated as CASSPGGLIDYEQYF.